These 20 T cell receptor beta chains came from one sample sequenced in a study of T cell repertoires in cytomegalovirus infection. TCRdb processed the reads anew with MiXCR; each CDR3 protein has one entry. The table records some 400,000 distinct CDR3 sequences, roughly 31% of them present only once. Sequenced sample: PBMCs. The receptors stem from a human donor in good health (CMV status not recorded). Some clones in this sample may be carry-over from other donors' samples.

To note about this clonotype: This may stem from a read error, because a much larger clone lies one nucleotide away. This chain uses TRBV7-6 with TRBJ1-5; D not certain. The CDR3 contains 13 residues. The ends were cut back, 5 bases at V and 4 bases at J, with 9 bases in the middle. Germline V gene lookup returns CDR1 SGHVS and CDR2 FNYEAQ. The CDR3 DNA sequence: TGTGCCAGCAGCCCAGAAACGAATCAGCCCCAGCATTTT. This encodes CASSPETNQPQHF.

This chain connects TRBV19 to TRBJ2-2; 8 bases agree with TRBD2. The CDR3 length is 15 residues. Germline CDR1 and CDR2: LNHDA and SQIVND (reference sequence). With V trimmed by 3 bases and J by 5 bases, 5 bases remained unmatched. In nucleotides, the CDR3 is TGTGCCAGTAGTATCGGGGGGGCCCCAACCGGGGAGCTGTTTTTT. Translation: CASSIGGAPTGELFF.

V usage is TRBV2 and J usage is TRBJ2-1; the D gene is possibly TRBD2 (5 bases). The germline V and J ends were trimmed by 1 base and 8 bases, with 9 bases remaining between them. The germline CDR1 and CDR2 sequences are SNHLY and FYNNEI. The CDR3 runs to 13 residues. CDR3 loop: CASSEVPLDEQFF. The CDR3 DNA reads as TGTGCCAGCAGTGAAGTCCCACTAGATGAGCAGTTCTTC.

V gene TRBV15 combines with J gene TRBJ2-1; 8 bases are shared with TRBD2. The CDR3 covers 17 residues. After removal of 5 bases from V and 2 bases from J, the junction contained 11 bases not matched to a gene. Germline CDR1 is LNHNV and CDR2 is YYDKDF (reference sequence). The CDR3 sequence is CATSARREGLTYNEQFF. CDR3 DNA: TGTGCCACCAGCGCCCGACGGGAGGGACTTACCTACAATGAGCAGTTCTTC.

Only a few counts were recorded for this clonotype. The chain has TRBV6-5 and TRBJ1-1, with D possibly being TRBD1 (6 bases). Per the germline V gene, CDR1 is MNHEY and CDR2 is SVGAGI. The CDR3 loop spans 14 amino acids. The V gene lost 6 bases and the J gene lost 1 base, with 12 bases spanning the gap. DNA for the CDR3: TGTGCCAGCAGGAAACAGGGCCCGAACACTGAAGCTTTCTTT. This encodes CASRKQGPNTEAFF.

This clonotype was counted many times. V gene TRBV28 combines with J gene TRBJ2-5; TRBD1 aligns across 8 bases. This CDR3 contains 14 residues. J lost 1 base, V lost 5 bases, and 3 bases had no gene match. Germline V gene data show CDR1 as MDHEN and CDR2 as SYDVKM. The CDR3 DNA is TGTGCCAGCAGTCCAGGGGGCTTCCAAGAGACCCAGTACTTC. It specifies CASSPGGFQETQYF.

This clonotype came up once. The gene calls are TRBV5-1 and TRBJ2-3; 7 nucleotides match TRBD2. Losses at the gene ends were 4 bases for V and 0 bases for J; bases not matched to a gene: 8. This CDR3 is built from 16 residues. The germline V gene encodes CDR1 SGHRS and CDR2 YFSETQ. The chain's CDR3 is CASSIRRGISTDTQYF. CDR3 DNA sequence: TGCGCCAGCAGCATCCGGCGGGGGATTAGCACAGATACGCAGTATTTT.

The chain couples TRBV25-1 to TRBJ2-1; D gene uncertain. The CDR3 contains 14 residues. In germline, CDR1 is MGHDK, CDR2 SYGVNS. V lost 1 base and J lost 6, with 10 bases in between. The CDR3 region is CASSESFPGNEQFF. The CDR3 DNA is TGTGCCAGCAGTGAATCCTTCCCTGGCAATGAGCAGTTCTTC.

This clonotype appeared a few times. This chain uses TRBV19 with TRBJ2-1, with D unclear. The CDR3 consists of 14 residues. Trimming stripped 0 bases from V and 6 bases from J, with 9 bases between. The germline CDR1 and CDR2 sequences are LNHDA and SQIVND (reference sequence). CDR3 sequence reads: CASSIDRGGNEQFF. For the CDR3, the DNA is TGTGCCAGTAGTATAGATCGTGGTGGCAATGAGCAGTTCTTC.

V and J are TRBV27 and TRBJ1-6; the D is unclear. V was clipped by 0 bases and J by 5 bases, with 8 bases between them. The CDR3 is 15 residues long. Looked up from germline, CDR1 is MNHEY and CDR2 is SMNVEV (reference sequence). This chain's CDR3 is CASSLSGNHNSPLHF. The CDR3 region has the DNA TGTGCCAGCAGTTTATCCGGCAACCATAATTCACCCCTCCACTTT.

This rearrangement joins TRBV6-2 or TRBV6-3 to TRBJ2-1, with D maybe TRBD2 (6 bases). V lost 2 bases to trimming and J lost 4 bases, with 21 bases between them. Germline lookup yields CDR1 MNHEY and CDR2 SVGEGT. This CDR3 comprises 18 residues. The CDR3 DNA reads TGTGCCAGCAGTTACGGTTCGACGAGATTGGGACTTTACAATGAGCAGTTCTTC. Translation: CASSYGSTRLGLYNEQFF.

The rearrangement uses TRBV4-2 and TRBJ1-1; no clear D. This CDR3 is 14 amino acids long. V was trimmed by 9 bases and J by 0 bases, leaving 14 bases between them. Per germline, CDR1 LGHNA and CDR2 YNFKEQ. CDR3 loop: CASRRAEMNTEAFF. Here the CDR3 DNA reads TGTGCCAGTAGGCGGGCAGAGATGAACACTGAAGCTTTCTTT.

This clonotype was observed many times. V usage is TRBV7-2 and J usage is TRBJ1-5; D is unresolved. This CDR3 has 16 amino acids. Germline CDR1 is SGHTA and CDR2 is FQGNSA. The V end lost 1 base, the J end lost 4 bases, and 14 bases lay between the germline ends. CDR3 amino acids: CASSLEDLAGNQPQHF. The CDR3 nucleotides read TGTGCCAGCAGCTTAGAGGACCTAGCGGGGAATCAGCCCCAGCATTTT.

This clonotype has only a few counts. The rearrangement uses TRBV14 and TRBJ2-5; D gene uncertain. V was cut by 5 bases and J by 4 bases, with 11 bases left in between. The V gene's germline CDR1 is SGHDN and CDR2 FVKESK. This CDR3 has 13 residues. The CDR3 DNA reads TGTGCCAGCAGCTATAACGCTCCAGAGACCCAGTACTTC. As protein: CASSYNAPETQYF.

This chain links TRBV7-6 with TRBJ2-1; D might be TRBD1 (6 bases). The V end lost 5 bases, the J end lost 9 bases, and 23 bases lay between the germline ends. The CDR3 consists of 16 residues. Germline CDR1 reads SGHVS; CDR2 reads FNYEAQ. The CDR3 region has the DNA TGTGCCAGCAGCCCCCTCCCGGGGTGCAGGGGCGGTGAGCAGTTCTTC. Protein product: CASSPLPGCRGGEQFF.

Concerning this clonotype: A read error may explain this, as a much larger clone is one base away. CDR3 coding DNA: TGTGCCAGCAGGGCAGGAAGCTCTGGAAACACCAGATATTTT. As protein: CASRAGSSGNTRYF. The chain is built from TRBV6-5 and TRBJ1-3; D gene uncertain. CDR3 size: 14 residues. Germline V gene sequence: CDR1 MNHEY, CDR2 SVGAGI.

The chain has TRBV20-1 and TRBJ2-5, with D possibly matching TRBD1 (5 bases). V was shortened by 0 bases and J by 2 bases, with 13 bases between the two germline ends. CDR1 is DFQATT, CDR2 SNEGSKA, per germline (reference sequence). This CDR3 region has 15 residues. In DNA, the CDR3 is TGCAGTGCTAGAGATCAAAGGGGCAGTCAAGAGACCCAGTACTTC. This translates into CSARDQRGSQETQYF.

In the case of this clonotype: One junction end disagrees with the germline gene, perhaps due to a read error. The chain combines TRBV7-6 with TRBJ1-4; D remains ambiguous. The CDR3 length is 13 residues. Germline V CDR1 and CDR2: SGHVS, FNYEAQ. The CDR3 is CSSSIPGEEKLFF. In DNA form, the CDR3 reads TGTTCCAGCAGCATCCCGGGAGAAGAAAAACTGTTTTTT.

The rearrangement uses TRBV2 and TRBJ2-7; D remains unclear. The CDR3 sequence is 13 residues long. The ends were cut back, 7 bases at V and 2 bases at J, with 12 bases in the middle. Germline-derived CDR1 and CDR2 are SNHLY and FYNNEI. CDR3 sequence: CASNPTRAYEQYF. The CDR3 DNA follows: TGTGCCAGCAACCCCACCAGAGCCTACGAGCAGTACTTC.

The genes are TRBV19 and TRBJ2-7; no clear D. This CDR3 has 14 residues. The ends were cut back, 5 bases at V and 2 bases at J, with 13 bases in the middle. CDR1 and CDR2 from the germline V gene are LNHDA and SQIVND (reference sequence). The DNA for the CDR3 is TGTGCCAGTAGTTTCCTGTTGCCCCCCTACGAGCAGTACTTC. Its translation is CASSFLLPPYEQYF.